The present TCR beta chain was sequenced within a study of cytomegalovirus exposure and HLA in healthy donors. This CDR3 comprises 16 residues. The V gene end was trimmed by 1 base and the J gene end by 7 bases; junction bases not matched to a gene: 9. CDR1 is LGHNA and CDR2 is YSLEER in the germline V gene. The method was immunoSEQ multiplex PCR; TCRdb's version includes in-frame clones alone and lacks a portion of them. Among approximately 120,000 clones listed, around 96% were seen once. Sequencing was done on a sample of PBMCs. The receptor was derived from a man aged 18 to 29 in good health and CMV-seronegative. The J gene is TRBJ2-1, the V gene TRBV4-3; 8 bases map to TRBD2. As DNA, the CDR3 is TGCGCCAGCAGCCAAGGGGCGGGGGGCAACGGGAATGAGCAGTTCTTC. Protein sequence: CASSQGAGGNGNEQFF.